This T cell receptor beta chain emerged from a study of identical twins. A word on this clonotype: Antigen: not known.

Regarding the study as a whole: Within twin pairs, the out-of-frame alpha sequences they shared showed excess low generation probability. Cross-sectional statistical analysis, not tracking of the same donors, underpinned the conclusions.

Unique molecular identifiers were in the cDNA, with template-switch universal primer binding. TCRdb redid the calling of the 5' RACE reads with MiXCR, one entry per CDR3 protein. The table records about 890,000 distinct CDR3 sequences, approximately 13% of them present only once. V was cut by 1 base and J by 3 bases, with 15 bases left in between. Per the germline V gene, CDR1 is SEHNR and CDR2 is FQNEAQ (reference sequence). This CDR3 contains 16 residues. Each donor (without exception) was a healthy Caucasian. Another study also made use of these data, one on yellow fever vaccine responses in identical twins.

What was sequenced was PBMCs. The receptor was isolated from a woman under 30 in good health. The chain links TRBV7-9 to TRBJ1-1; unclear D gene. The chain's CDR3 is CASSLGFGFEDTEAFF. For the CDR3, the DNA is TGTGCCAGCAGCTTAGGGTTCGGGTTTGAGGACACTGAAGCTTTCTTT.